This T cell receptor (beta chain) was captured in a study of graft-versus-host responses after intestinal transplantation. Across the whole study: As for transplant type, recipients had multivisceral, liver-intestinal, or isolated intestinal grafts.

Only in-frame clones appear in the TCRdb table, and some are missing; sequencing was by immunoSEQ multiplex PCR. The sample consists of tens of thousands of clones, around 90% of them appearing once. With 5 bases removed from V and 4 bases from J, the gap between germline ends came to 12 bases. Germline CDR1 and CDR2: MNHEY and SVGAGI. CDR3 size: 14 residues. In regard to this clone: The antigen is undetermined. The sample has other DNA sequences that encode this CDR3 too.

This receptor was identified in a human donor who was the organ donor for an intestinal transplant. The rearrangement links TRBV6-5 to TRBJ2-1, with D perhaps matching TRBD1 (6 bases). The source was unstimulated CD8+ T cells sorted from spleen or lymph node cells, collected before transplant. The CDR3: CASSGFGQYNEQFF. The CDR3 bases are TGTGCCAGCAGTGGATTCGGACAGTACAATGAGCAGTTCTTC.